The clone carrying this T cell receptor beta chain appeared a few times. There are 14 residues in the CDR3. The junction had 7 bases not matched to a gene; V was cut back by 5 bases and J by 6 bases. Germline lookup yields CDR1 SGDLS and CDR2 YYNGEE. The data are from a study of response to subunit inactivated influenza vaccine. TCRdb recomputed calls from the RT-PCR reads with MiXCR, one row per CDR3 protein. The sample lists about 540,000 distinct CDR3 sequences; around 21% were seen once. This sample was shared with a second study, whose subject was T cells expressing NK-cell markers. This second study notes: Generation of TCR beta cDNA was performed by 5'RACE template switching incorporating UMIs. According to the study, TCR beta repertoires originated from sorted CD3+CD56+NKG2C+, CD3+CD56+NKG2C- and CD3+CD56-NKG2C+ T cells. The study sequenced eight donors, seven HCMV-seropositive and one seronegative. Also leading the CD3+CD56-NKG2C+ fraction in a handful of donors were these clonotypes.

The specimen comprised CD4+ T cells sorted from PBMCs, sampled 11 to 12 days after vaccination. This sequence originates from a man aged 45-60 years who received an inactivated influenza vaccine. V usage is TRBV9 and J usage is TRBJ2-3, with 9 bases lining up with TRBD2. CDR3: CASSWTSVMDTQYF. In DNA form, the CDR3 reads TGTGCCAGCAGTTGGACTAGCGTTATGGATACGCAGTATTTT.